These T cell receptor beta chains were read from a single sample in a study of cytomegalovirus exposure and HLA in healthy donors. Sequenced by immunoSEQ multiplex PCR; TCRdb stores in-frame clones only, minus some. Of a few hundred thousand clones listed, 70% to 90% are singletons. The sequencing input was PBMCs. The receptors shown here come from a woman in her forties in good health and CMV-seropositive. The CDR3 runs from the conserved cysteine through the conserved F or W. The order of the fields is D gene, CDR3 length, V gene, J gene, clone size, CDR3 DNA, CDR3 protein. The D gene is left open where the match is weak. Size tells how often a clone was seen (once, few, many) or the class of an expanded clone, and some rows leave it out.

-,12,TRBV27,TRBJ1-2,once,TGTGCCAGCAGTTTGGCAGGGAAGGGCTACACCTTC,CASSLAGKGYTF
-,14,TRBV29-1,TRBJ2-7,-,TGCAGCGTTGTTGTAGCGACCAGCTCCTACGAGCAGTACTTC,CSVVVATSSYEQYF
-,15,TRBV7-9,TRBJ1-2,-,TGTGCCAGCAGCTCCTCACAGGGACTAGGCTATGGCTACACCTTC,CASSSSQGLGYGYTF
TRBD2,12,TRBV7-2,TRBJ2-3,-,TGTGCCAGCAGCAGAAGGGCGGGAGCGGCGTATTTT,CASSRRAGAAYF
TRBD2,12,TRBV30,TRBJ2-1,-,TGTGCCCTAGCGGGAGGCGCCCATGAGCAGTTCTTC,CALAGGAHEQFF
TRBD1,15,TRBV7-9,TRBJ2-6,-,TGTGCCAGCAGCTACGGACAGGTTGGGGCCAACGTCCTGACTTTC,CASSYGQVGANVLTF
-,13,TRBV29-1,TRBJ2-3,-,TGCAGCGTTGAATATCTCCGCACAGATACGCAGTATTTT,CSVEYLRTDTQYF
-,14,TRBV28,TRBJ1-2,once,TGTGCCAGCAGTCGCTTACAGGGTAACTATGGCTACACCTTC,CASSRLQGNYGYTF
TRBD2,12,TRBV4-3,TRBJ2-1,-,TGCGCCAGCAGCCACTCGGGGGGGGAGCAGTTCTTC,CASSHSGGEQFF
-,13,TRBV6-5,TRBJ1-1,once,TGTGCCAGCAGTTCCCTTGTGAACACTGAAGCTTTCTTT,CASSSLVNTEAFF
TRBD1,15,TRBV6-6,TRBJ1-5,-,TGTGCCAGCAGATTACAGGGACAGGGCAATCAGCCCCAGCATTTT,CASRLQGQGNQPQHF
-,15,TRBV5-1,TRBJ2-2,-,TGCGCCAGCAGCTTGGCCTCGGGGAACACCGGGGAGCTGTTTTTT,CASSLASGNTGELFF
TRBD2,17,TRBV11-2,TRBJ2-3,-,TGTGCCAGCAGCTTAGGACTAGCGGGCATTTTCTCAGATACGCAGTATTTT,CASSLGLAGIFSDTQYF
-,15,TRBV6-1,TRBJ2-2,-,TGTGCCAGCAGTGAAGCCGGGTGGAACACCGGGGAGCTGTTTTTT,CASSEAGWNTGELFF
-,10,TRBV30,TRBJ1-1,-,TGTGCCTGGATGAGCACTGAAGCTTTCTTT,CAWMSTEAFF
TRBD1,18,TRBV7-9,TRBJ1-1,-,TGTGCCAGCAGCCCCGGACAGGGCGTCTCTAGGATGTACACTGAAGCTTTCTTT,CASSPGQGVSRMYTEAFF
-,11,TRBV7-9,TRBJ2-6,-,TGTGCCAGCCACTCTTTAAACGGCCTGACTTTC,CASHSLNGLTF
-,14,TRBV18,TRBJ1-6,-,TGTGCCAGCTCACCTGAGACCGGGGGTTCACCCCTCCACTTT,CASSPETGGSPLHF
-,14,TRBV7-2,TRBJ2-5,-,TGTGCCAGCAGCCTCTCCACGCGGGCAGAGACCCAGTACTTC,CASSLSTRAETQYF
-,14,TRBV7-9,TRBJ2-7,-,TGTGCCAGCAGCTTACCAGGGGCGACCTACGAGCAGTACTTC,CASSLPGATYEQYF